This T cell receptor (beta chain) was captured by sequencing in a study of tumor-infiltrating lymphocytes in primary liver carcinoma. Of note for this clonotype: This may arise from a read error, as a much more abundant clone is one base away.

The researchers produced TCR beta cDNA from approximately 0.45 ug total RNA with a constant-region primer. Construction of TCR beta libraries relied on three successive nested multiplex PCR rounds employing slightly modified ARM-PCR. In the first two PCR rounds, TRBV1-TRBV30 forward primers were paired with a C-beta reverse primer, and each round lasted around 10 cycles. Each CDR3 protein is one row after TCRdb ran MiXCR on the multiplex PCR reads. The data hold about 310,000 distinct CDR3 sequences, with more than 55% observed a single time. Germline DNA was also extracted, and blood RNA was taken from unsorted whole blood. V gave up 3 bases and J gave up 4 bases; unmatched junction bases: 4. This CDR3 spans 15 amino acids.

The gene calls are TRBV12-3 or TRBV12-4 and TRBJ2-2; 8 nucleotides line up with TRBD2. This clonotype was sampled from a woman in her 30s with primary liver carcinoma and hepatitis B virus infection. The sample consisted of peripheral blood. CDR3: CASSFVLAATGELFF. Written as DNA, the CDR3 is TGTGCCAGCAGTTTTGTACTAGCGGCCACCGGGGAGCTGTTTTTT.